The clone carrying this T cell receptor beta chain was found once. The antigen remains undetermined. The entry originates in a study of long-term antiretroviral therapy in people with HIV. Per the germline V gene, CDR1 is SQVTM and CDR2 is ANQGSEA. The CDR3 has 14 amino acids. V lost 3 bases and J 3 bases, leaving 12 bases between the germline ends. Broader study findings: ART adherence was not documented, and neither viral resistance nor therapy changes had any data.

This was the immunoSEQ v3.0 assay at survey level. Generated by immunoSEQ multiplex PCR, the TCRdb table keeps only in-frame clones and is missing some. The table records about 19,000 clones, about 80% of them present only once. The chain carries TRBV29-1 and TRBJ2-1, with D tentatively TRBD1 (5 bases). The receptor was isolated from a man aged 45-65 years with HIV. Source: unsorted PBMCs, taken 2.2 years after starting antiretroviral therapy. The CDR3 region has the DNA TGCAGCGTTGATATTAACAGGTTCTACAATGAGCAGTTCTTC. Its protein product is CSVDINRFYNEQFF.